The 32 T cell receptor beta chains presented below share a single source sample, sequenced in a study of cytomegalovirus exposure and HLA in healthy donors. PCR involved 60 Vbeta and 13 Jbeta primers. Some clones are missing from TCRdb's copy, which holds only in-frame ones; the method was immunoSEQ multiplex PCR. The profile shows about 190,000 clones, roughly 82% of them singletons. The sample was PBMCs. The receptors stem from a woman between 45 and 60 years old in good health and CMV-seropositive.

The CDR3 spells CASSPRNLDSEKLFF. CDR3 DNA: TGTGCCAGCAGCCCCCGAAATCTGGACTCGGAGAAACTGTTTTTT. V gene TRBV9 combines with J gene TRBJ1-4; D remains unclear. V lost 4 bases and J 11 bases, leaving 21 bases between the germline ends. This CDR3 region has 15 residues. Germline CDR1 reads SGDLS; CDR2 reads YYNGEE.

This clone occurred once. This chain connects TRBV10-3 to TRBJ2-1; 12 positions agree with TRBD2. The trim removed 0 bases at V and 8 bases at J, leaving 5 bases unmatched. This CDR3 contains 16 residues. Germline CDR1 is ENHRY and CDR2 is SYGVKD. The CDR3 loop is CAISESATSGGYEQFF. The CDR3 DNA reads TGTGCCATCAGTGAGTCTGCGACTAGCGGGGGCTATGAGCAGTTCTTC.

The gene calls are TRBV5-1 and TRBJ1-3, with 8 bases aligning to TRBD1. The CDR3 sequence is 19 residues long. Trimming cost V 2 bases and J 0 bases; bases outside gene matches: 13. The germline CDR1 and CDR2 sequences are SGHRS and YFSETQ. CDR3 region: CASSFPPRNRGDSGNTIYF. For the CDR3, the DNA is TGCGCCAGCAGCTTCCCACCCCGGAACAGGGGGGACTCTGGAAACACCATATATTTT.

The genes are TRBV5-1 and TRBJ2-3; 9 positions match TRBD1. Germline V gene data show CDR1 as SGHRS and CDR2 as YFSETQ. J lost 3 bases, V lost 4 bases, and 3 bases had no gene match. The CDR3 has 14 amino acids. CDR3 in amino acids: CASSTGTGTDTQYF. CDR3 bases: TGCGCCAGCAGCACCGGGACAGGGACAGATACGCAGTATTTT.

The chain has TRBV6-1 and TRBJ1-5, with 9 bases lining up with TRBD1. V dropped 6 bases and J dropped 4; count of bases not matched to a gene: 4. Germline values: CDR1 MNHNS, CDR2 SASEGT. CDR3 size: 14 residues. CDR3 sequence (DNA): TGTGCCAGCAGGTCCGGGACAGGGAATCAGCCCCAGCATTTT. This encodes CASRSGTGNQPQHF.

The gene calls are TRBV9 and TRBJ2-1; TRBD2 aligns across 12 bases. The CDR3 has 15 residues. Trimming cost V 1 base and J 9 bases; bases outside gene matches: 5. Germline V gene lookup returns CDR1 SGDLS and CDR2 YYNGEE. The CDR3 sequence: CASSVSSGGVVEQFF. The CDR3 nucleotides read TGTGCCAGCAGCGTATCTAGCGGGGGGGTGGTTGAGCAGTTCTTC.

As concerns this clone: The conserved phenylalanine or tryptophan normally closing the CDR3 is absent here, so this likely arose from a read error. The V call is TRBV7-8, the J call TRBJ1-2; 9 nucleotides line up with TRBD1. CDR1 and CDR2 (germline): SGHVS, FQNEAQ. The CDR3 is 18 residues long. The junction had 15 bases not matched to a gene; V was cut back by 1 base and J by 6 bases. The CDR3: CASSLGGTGSSRMDGYTL. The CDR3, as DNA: TGTGCCAGCAGCTTAGGTGGGACAGGGTCTTCCAGGATGGATGGCTACACCCTC.

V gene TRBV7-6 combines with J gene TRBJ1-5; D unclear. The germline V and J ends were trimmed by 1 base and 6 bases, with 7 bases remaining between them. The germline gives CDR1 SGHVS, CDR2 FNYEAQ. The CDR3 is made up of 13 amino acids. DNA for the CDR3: TGTGCCAGCAGCTTAGATCCTATTCAGCCCCAGCATTTT. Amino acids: CASSLDPIQPQHF.

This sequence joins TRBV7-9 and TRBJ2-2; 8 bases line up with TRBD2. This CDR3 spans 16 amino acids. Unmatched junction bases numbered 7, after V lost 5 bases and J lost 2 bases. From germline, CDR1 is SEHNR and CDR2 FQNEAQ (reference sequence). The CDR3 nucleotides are TGTGCCAGCAGCCGCCGCGGGGGGATAAACACCGGGGAGCTGTTTTTT. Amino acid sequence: CASSRRGGINTGELFF.

In DNA form, the CDR3 reads TGTGCCAGTAGTATAGTTCGACAGTTGAACACTGAAGCTTTCTTT. Amino acids: CASSIVRQLNTEAFF. The chain is built from TRBV19 and TRBJ1-1; D may be TRBD1 (5 bases). The CDR3 sequence is 15 residues long. Trimming shortened V by 1 base and J by 0 bases, and 9 bases separated the two germline ends. Germline assignment: CDR1 LNHDA and CDR2 SQIVND (reference sequence).

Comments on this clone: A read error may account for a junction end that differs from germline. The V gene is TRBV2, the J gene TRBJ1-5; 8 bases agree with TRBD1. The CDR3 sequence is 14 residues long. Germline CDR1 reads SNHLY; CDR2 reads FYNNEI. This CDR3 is CASGEQGGFQPQHF. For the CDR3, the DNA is TGTGCCAGCGGTGAACAGGGGGGTTTCCAGCCCCAGCATTTT.

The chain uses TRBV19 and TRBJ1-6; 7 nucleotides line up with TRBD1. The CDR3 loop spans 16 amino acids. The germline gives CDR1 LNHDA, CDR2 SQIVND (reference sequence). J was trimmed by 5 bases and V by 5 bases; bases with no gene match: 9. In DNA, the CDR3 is TGTGCCAGTAGTGACCAGACAGGGAATAATAATTCACCCCTCCACTTT. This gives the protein CASSDQTGNNNSPLHF.

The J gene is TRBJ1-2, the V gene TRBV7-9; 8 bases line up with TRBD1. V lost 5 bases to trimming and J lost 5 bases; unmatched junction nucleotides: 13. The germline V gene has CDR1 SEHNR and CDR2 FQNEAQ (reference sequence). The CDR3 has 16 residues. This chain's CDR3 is CASSHRDRTALYGYTF. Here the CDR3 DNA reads TGTGCCAGCAGCCACCGGGACAGGACCGCCTTGTATGGCTACACCTTC.

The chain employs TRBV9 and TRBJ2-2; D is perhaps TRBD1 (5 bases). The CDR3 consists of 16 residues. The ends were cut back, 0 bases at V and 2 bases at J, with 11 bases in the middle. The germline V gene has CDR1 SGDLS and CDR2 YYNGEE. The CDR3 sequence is CASSVGSGINTGELFF. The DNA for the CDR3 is TGTGCCAGCAGCGTAGGGTCAGGGATCAACACCGGGGAGCTGTTTTTT. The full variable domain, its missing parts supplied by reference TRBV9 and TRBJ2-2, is DSGVTQTPKHLITATGQRVTLRCSPRSGDLSVYWYQQSLDQGLQFLIQYYNGEERAKGNILERFSAQQFPDLHSELNLSSLELGDSALYFCASSVGSGINTGELFFGEGSRLTVL.

CDR3 nucleotides: TGTGCCAGCAATGACAACAGACACACAGATACGCAGTATTTT. Protein sequence: CASNDNRHTDTQYF. The rearrangement links TRBV2 to TRBJ2-3, with D unresolved. This CDR3 has 14 amino acids. The V end was cut by 7 bases, the J end by 2 bases, with 13 bases between. Germline V gene lookup returns CDR1 SNHLY and CDR2 FYNNEI.

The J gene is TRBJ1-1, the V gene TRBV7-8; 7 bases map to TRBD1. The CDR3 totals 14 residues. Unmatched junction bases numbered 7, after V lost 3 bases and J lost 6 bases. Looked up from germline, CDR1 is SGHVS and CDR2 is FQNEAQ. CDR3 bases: TGTGCCAGCAGCTTTTCAACAGGGGACTCTGAAGCTTTCTTT. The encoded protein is CASSFSTGDSEAFF.

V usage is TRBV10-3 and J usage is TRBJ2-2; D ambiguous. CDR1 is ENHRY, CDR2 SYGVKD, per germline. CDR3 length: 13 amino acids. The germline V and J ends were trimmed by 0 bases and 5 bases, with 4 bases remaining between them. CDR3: CAISESATGELFF. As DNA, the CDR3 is TGTGCCATCAGTGAGTCGGCTACCGGGGAGCTGTTTTTT.

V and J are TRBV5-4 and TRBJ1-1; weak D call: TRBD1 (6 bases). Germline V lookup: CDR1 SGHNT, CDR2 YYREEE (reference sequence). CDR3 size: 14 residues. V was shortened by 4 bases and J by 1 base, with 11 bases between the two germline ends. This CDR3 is CASSPGQRNTEAFF. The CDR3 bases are TGTGCCAGCAGCCCTGGACAGAGGAACACTGAAGCTTTCTTT. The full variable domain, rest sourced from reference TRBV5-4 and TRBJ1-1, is ETGVTQSPTHLIKTRGQQVTLRCSSQSGHNTVSWYQQALGQGPQFIFQYYREEENGRGNFPPRFSGLQFPNYSSELNVNALELDDSALYLCASSPGQRNTEAFFGQGTRLTVV.

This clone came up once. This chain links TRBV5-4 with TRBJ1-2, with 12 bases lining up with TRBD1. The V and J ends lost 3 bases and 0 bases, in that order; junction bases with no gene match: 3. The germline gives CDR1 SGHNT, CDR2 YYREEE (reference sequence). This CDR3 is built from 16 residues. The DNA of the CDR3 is TGTGCCAGCAGCTCCGGGACAGGGGGCCCTAACTATGGCTACACCTTC. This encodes CASSSGTGGPNYGYTF.

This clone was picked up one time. CDR3 protein: CASSPQGLVTEAFF. Here the CDR3 DNA reads TGTGCCAGTAGTCCCCAGGGGTTGGTCACTGAAGCTTTCTTT. The chain employs TRBV19 and TRBJ1-1, with D possibly being TRBD1 (6 bases). The CDR3 spans 14 residues. The germline V gene encodes CDR1 LNHDA and CDR2 SQIVND (reference sequence). The germline V and J ends were trimmed by 5 bases and 4 bases, with 14 bases remaining between them. The variable domain in full, with the rest retrieved from reference TRBV19 and TRBJ1-1, is DGGITQSPKYLFRKEGQNVTLSCEQNLNHDAMYWYRQDPGQGLRLIYYSQIVNDFQKGDIAEGYSVSREKKESFPLTVTSAQKNPTAFYLCASSPQGLVTEAFFGQGTRLTVV.

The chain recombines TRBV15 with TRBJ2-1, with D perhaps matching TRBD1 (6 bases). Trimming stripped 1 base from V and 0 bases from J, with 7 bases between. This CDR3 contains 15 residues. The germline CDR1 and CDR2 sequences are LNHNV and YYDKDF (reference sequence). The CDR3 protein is CATSRGGRSYNEQFF. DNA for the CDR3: TGTGCCACCAGCAGAGGGGGGCGCTCCTACAATGAGCAGTTCTTC.

CDR3 region: CASSVGDPGGTQYF. CDR3 DNA: TGTGCCAGCAGCGTAGGGGACCCGGGGGGTACGCAGTATTTT. The gene calls are TRBV9 and TRBJ2-3; 7 bases map to TRBD2. The CDR3 extends over 14 amino acids. Per germline, CDR1 SGDLS and CDR2 YYNGEE. The V gene end was trimmed by 0 bases and the J gene end by 8 bases; junction bases not matched to a gene: 6.

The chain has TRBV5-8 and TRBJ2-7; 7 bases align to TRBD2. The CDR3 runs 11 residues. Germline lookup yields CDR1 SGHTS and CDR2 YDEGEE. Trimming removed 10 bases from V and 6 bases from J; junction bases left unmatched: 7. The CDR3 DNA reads TGTGCCTCGCGTGGGGGGGTCGAGCAGTACTTC. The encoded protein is CASRGGVEQYF.

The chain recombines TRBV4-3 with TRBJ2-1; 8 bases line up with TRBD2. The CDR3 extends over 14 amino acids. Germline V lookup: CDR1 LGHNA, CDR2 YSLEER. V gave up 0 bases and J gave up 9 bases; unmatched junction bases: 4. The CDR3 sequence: CASSQDPGGREQFF. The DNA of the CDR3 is TGCGCCAGCAGCCAAGATCCGGGGGGGCGTGAGCAGTTCTTC.

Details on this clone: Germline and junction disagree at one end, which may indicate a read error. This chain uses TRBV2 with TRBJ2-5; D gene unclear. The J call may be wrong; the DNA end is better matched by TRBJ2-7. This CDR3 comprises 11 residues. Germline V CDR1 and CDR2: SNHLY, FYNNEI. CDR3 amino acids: CASRSSCEQYF. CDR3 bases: TGTGCCAGCAGGAGCTCCTGCGAGCAGTACTTC.

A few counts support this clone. CDR3 coding DNA: TGTGCCAGCAGCGTAGGTCAGGATACGCAGTATTTT. It codes for CASSVGQDTQYF. The gene calls are TRBV9 and TRBJ2-3; D is unresolved. The CDR3 spans 12 residues. The ends were cut back, 0 bases at V and 6 bases at J, with 5 bases in the middle. The V gene's germline CDR1 is SGDLS and CDR2 YYNGEE.

The chain's CDR3 is CASSSGLPADEQFF. CDR3 sequence (DNA): TGTGCCAGCAGCTCGGGACTTCCCGCGGATGAGCAGTTCTTC. V gene TRBV7-3 combines with J gene TRBJ2-1; a weak D match, TRBD2 (6 bases). The CDR3 has 14 residues. Trimming stripped 4 bases from V and 8 bases from J, with 15 bases between. Germline V CDR1 and CDR2: SGHTA, FQGTGA.

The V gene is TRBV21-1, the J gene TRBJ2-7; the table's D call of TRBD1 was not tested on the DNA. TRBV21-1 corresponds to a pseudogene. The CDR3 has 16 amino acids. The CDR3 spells CASRTGTGDPPYEQYF. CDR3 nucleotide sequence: TGTGCCAGCAGAACCGGGACAGGGGATCCCCCCTACGAGCAGTACTTC.

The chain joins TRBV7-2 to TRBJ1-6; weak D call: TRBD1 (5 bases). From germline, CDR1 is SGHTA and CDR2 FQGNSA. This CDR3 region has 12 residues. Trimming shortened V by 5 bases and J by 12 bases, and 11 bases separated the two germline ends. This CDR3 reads CASSQPQGPLHF. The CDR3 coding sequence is TGTGCCAGCAGCCAGCCCCAGGGACCCCTCCACTTT.

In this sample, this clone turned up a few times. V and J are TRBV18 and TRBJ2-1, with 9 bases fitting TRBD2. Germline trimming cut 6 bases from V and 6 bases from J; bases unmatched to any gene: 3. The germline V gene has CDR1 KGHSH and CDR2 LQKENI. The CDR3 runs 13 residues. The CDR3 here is CASSATSGNEQFF. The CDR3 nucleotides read TGTGCCAGCTCCGCGACTAGCGGCAATGAGCAGTTCTTC. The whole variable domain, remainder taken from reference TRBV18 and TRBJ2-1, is NAGVMQNPRHLVRRRGQEARLRCSPMKGHSHVYWYRQLPEEGLKFMVYLQKENIIDESGMPKERFSAEFPKEGPSILRIQQVVRGDSAAYFCASSATSGNEQFFGPGTRLTVL.

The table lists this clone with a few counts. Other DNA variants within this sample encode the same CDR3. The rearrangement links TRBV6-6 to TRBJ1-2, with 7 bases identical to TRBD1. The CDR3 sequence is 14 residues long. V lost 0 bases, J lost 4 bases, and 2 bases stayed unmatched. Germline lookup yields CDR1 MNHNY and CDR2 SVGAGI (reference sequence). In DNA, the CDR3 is TGTGCCAGCAGTTACTCGGCAGGGGGCTATGGCTACACCTTC. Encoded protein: CASSYSAGGYGYTF.

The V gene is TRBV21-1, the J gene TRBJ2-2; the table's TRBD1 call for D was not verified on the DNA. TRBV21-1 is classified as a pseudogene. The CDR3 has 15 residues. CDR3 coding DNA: TGTGCCAGCAGTCCCCGCAGGGGAAACACCGGGGAGCTGTTTTTT. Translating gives CASSPRRGNTGELFF.